This TCR beta chain was observed in a study of PD-1 blockade in classical Hodgkin lymphoma. Findings and limits, study-wide: Complete responders started with a diversity level that resembled newly diagnosed patients at baseline. Patients starting nivolumab under 1 year after ASCT were excluded. There was a significant rise in CD4+ TCR diversity by C4D1, with no such rise for CD8+.

In regard to this clone: Its antigen is undetermined.

The data were produced by immunoSEQ multiplex PCR, yet TCRdb's version contains in-frame clones alone and is incomplete. Of under 25,000 clones listed, about 72% are singletons. CDR1 is SEHNR, CDR2 FQNEAQ, per germline (reference sequence). The CDR3 sequence is 15 residues long. V lost 5 bases and J 2 bases, leaving 12 bases between the germline ends. Specified time point: cycle 4 day 1 (C4D1), after 6 weeks of nivolumab. Every patient relapsed after autologous stem cell transplantation, and brentuximab vedotin exposure varied. The authors purified CD4+ T cells from thawed PBMCs by magnetic negative selection.

The chain couples TRBV7-9 to TRBJ1-4, with D possibly being TRBD1 (5 bases). The specimen comprised CD4+ T cells from blood, sampled before the fourth cycle of nivolumab. The receptor was derived from a human donor with classical Hodgkin lymphoma. The CDR3 reads CASSRQGWTNEKLFF. Here the CDR3 DNA reads TGTGCCAGCAGCAGGCAGGGTTGGACTAATGAAAAACTGTTTTTT.